This T cell receptor (beta chain) was sequenced during a study of regulatory T cells in long-lasting Graves disease. Whole-study findings and limits: Small numbers of samples may have cut accuracy.

In building TCR beta libraries, iRepertoire HTBI primers were used together with Arm-PCR of CDR3 regions. TCRdb recomputed calls from the multiplex PCR reads with MiXCR, one row per CDR3 protein. In the table there are some 460,000 distinct CDR3 sequences, under 20% of which are singletons. Germline V gene sequence: CDR1 MNHNS, CDR2 SASEGT. V lost 6 bases to trimming and J lost 3 bases, with 9 bases between them. The CDR3 length is 12 residues. This clonotype was counted many times. Antigen unknown. The sample's time point: newly diagnosed GD, antithyroid drugs for less than 3 months. Following extraction of RNA from PBMCs, that RNA was used to make the TCR library. Graves' disease diagnosis followed American Thyroid Association guidelines. Staff drew 8 to 9 milliliters of peripheral blood into EDTA tubes. A further study also used this sample, focusing on T cells in Graves' hyperthyroidism and ophthalmopathy. This second study notes: During a first-round RT-PCR of the TCR CDR3, the HTBI primer set was used.

Sample: peripheral blood mononuclear cells (PBMCs), taken at new diagnosis, from a patient treated with antithyroid drugs. The rearrangement joins TRBV6-1 to TRBJ2-7; the D gene is possibly TRBD2 (6 bases). The TCR sequence derives from a man aged 40-49 years with Graves disease. The DNA for the CDR3 is TGTGCCAGCAGCCCGGGGGTCTACGAGCAGTACTTC. This translates into CASSPGVYEQYF.